This T cell receptor beta chain was documented in a study of blood T cell repertoires in COVID-19. Study information: Sites in the United States, Italy and Spain provided acute and convalescent COVID-19 samples. The analysed material was cDNA or gDNA that came from T cells, B-cell-depleted T cells, or PBMCs.

As originally analysed: Counts of nucleated cells, estimated from reference gene primer amplification, were obtained. Assay: immunoSEQ multiplex PCR; the TCRdb copy retains only in-frame clones and omits some. Clone size and V and J calls were adopted from that table, with D and trimming inferred from the DNA. The top ten clones hold around 18% of a sample with about 50,000 clones, roughly 90% of them seen once. The CDR3 consists of 15 residues. Germline CDR1 and CDR2: MNHNY and SVGAGI (reference sequence). V trimming: 2 bases; J trimming: 4 bases; junction bases outside the gene matches: 8. The sequence was collected from a human donor in a cohort sampled during active COVID-19. V gene TRBV6-6 combines with J gene TRBJ2-7; 7 nucleotides match TRBD2. The sequenced sample consisted of peripheral blood. The CDR3 protein is CASSYRVEAGYEQYF. The CDR3 DNA sequence: TGTGCCAGCAGTTACCGTGTTGAAGCGGGGTACGAGCAGTACTTC.